These 30 T cell receptor beta chains were sequenced from one sample in a study of shared T cell receptors in the human thymus. Clones were sequenced by immunoSEQ multiplex PCR, and TCRdb holds only the in-frame ones, with some missing. Of about 660,000 clones in the sample, 80% to 90% were seen once. The sample was also reused in another study, on human thymus T cells.

Specimen: thymocytes. The receptor source for this set is a boy under two years old with a congenital heart defect.

V usage is TRBV2 and J usage is TRBJ2-1; a weak D match, TRBD1 (6 bases). Germline-derived CDR1 and CDR2 are SNHLY and FYNNEI. CDR3 length: 18 residues. V dropped 6 bases and J dropped 3 bases, with 24 bases sitting between them. DNA of the CDR3: TGTGCCAGCAGCCCTACAGGGTCCAACACCAGAGTCTACAATGAGCAGTTCTTC. Protein product: CASSPTGSNTRVYNEQFF.

The chain is built from TRBV14 and TRBJ1-6; 9 bases fit TRBD1. The V and J ends lost 5 bases and 7 bases, in that order; junction bases with no gene match: 9. This CDR3 is 16 amino acids long. Germline V gene lookup returns CDR1 SGHDN and CDR2 FVKESK. This CDR3 reads CASSFQQGARNSPLHF. As DNA, the CDR3 is TGTGCCAGCAGCTTCCAACAGGGGGCTAGGAATTCACCCCTCCACTTT.

The rearrangement links TRBV5-8 to TRBJ2-7; a possible D gene is TRBD1 (6 bases). Per germline, CDR1 SGHTS and CDR2 YDEGEE. V lost 2 bases to trimming and J lost 0 bases, with 9 bases between them. The CDR3 contains 14 residues. The CDR3 loop is CASSLLRGSYEQYF. CDR3 coding DNA: TGTGCCAGCAGCTTACTCAGGGGCTCCTACGAGCAGTACTTC.

The chain has TRBV7-6 and TRBJ2-1; 10 bases are shared with TRBD2. With 0 bases clipped from V and 8 bases from J, the junction kept 13 bases outside the gene matches. Germline V lookup: CDR1 SGHVS, CDR2 FNYEAQ. This CDR3 comprises 18 residues. CDR3 amino acids: CASSLAARQREGLDEQFF. Written as DNA, the CDR3 is TGTGCCAGCAGCTTAGCGGCGAGACAGCGGGAGGGCCTTGATGAGCAGTTCTTC.

The chain employs TRBV5-4 and TRBJ2-1; 10 bases map to TRBD2. V gave up 2 bases and J gave up 7 bases; unmatched junction bases: 9. CDR1 and CDR2 (germline): SGHNT, YYREEE (reference sequence). The CDR3 has 16 amino acids. CDR3 amino acids: CASSFTLAGAGNEQFF. The CDR3 DNA reads TGTGCCAGCAGCTTTACCCTAGCGGGGGCCGGTAATGAGCAGTTCTTC.

The chain is built from TRBV21-1 and TRBJ2-1; TRBD2 is the table's D call, not checked against the DNA. TRBV21-1 is listed as a pseudogene. This CDR3 is 16 amino acids long. The CDR3 DNA is TGTGCCAGCAGCAACTTGCCGGGTTCGTTTGATTACGAGCAGTTCTTC. This codes for CASSNLPGSFDYEQFF.

This chain links TRBV11-2 with TRBJ2-5, with D possibly matching TRBD2 (5 bases). CDR1 is SGHAT, CDR2 FQNNGV, per germline. Between the trimmed V and J ends, which lost 7 bases and 9 bases, there was a span of 15 bases. This CDR3 spans 12 amino acids. CDR3 loop: CASTTRGVAQYF. The DNA for the CDR3 is TGTGCCAGCACCACCCGGGGAGTGGCCCAGTACTTC.

The gene calls are TRBV5-6 and TRBJ2-7; 12 bases line up with TRBD2. J lost 1 base, V lost 2 bases, and 4 bases had no gene match. Per germline, CDR1 SGHDT and CDR2 YYEEEE. This CDR3 spans 16 amino acids. CDR3 loop: CASSLETSGSSYEQYF. DNA of the CDR3: TGTGCCAGCAGCTTAGAGACTAGCGGGAGTTCCTACGAGCAGTACTTC.

The CDR3 loop reads CASRNPRRKQNGYTF. CDR3 in DNA: TGCGCCAGCAGAAACCCCCGCAGAAAACAAAATGGCTACACCTTC. This rearrangement joins TRBV5-1 to TRBJ1-2; no firm D call. V was pared by 5 bases and J by 6 bases, with 20 bases between. Germline CDR1 SGHRS, CDR2 YFSETQ. This CDR3 has 15 amino acids.

V and J are TRBV4-3 and TRBJ2-1; the match to TRBD2 covers 15 bases. Per germline, CDR1 LGHNA and CDR2 YSLEER. The CDR3 is 17 amino acids. J lost 8 bases, V lost 1 base, and 6 bases had no gene match. The CDR3 region is CASSQGTSGRARDEQFF. Here the CDR3 DNA reads TGCGCCAGCAGCCAAGGGACTAGCGGGAGGGCCAGGGATGAGCAGTTCTTC.

The rearrangement links TRBV28 to TRBJ1-5, with a possible D match to TRBD1 (5 bases). Trimming took 6 bases from V and 6 from J, leaving 12 bases between them. This CDR3 has 13 amino acids. Looked up from germline, CDR1 is MDHEN and CDR2 is SYDVKM. Here the CDR3 reads CASRYAGSQPQHF. The CDR3 coding sequence is TGTGCCAGCAGATACGCAGGGTCTCAGCCCCAGCATTTT.

V usage is TRBV28 and J usage is TRBJ2-5; D is uncertain. V shed 3 bases and J shed 1 base, with 15 bases lying between them. This CDR3 contains 16 residues. Germline V lookup: CDR1 MDHEN, CDR2 SYDVKM. The CDR3 spells CASSFVVRGGQETQYF. CDR3 DNA: TGTGCCAGCAGTTTTGTGGTTCGAGGTGGCCAAGAGACCCAGTACTTC.

The V and J genes are TRBV5-1 and TRBJ2-7, with 7 nucleotides matching TRBD1. The ends lost 0 bases at V and 9 bases at J; junction bases unmatched: 6. Germline CDR1 and CDR2: SGHRS and YFSETQ. The CDR3 has 13 amino acids. The CDR3 DNA reads TGCGCCAGCAGCTTGGGGGACAGATCAGCGCAGTACTTC. Amino acids: CASSLGDRSAQYF.

The chain carries TRBV9 and TRBJ2-5; D unresolved. The length of the CDR3 is 15 residues. CDR1 SGDLS and CDR2 YYNGEE come from the germline V gene. The V gene lost 4 bases and the J gene lost 0 bases, with 13 bases spanning the gap. This chain's CDR3 is CASSPESANQETQYF. CDR3 coding DNA: TGTGCCAGCAGCCCCGAGTCAGCGAACCAAGAGACCCAGTACTTC.

This clone was found a few times. The V call is TRBV5-4, the J call TRBJ2-7, with 7 bases identical to TRBD2. V lost 3 bases to trimming and J lost 0 bases; unmatched junction nucleotides: 3. The CDR3 runs to 14 residues. Germline loops: CDR1 SGHNT, CDR2 YYREEE (reference sequence). CDR3: CASSSGGLSYEQYF. CDR3 DNA sequence: TGTGCCAGCAGCTCGGGGGGACTCTCCTACGAGCAGTACTTC. Full variable domain (outside the CDR3, taken from reference TRBV5-4 and TRBJ2-7): ETGVTQSPTHLIKTRGQQVTLRCSSQSGHNTVSWYQQALGQGPQFIFQYYREEENGRGNFPPRFSGLQFPNYSSELNVNALELDDSALYLCASSSGGLSYEQYFGPGTRLTVT.

CDR3 sequence (DNA): TGTGCCAGCAGCTCTCGACAGATCAACACTGAAGCTTTCTTT. This encodes CASSSRQINTEAFF. The chain has TRBV14 and TRBJ1-1, with D maybe TRBD1 (5 bases). Trimming took off 5 bases at V and 2 bases at J, with 12 bases between the two ends. The CDR3 extends over 14 amino acids. Germline V gene data show CDR1 as SGHDN and CDR2 as FVKESK.

This clone was found once. This chain uses TRBV15 with TRBJ2-1; 12 bases align to TRBD1. The CDR3 is 17 amino acids. Per germline, CDR1 LNHNV and CDR2 YYDKDF (reference sequence). V lost 5 bases and J lost 8; bases outside the gene matches: 13. Here the CDR3 DNA reads TGTGCCACCAGCGGCCGTCGGCGGGACAGGGGGCGGGATGAGCAGTTCTTC. Translated, it gives CATSGRRRDRGRDEQFF. Supplemented by reference TRBV15 and TRBJ2-1, the full variable domain reads DAMVIQNPRYQVTQFGKPVTLSCSQTLNHNVMYWYQQKSSQAPKLLFHYYDKDFNNEADTPDNFQSRRPNTSFCFLDIRSPGLGDTAMYLCATSGRRRDRGRDEQFFGPGTRLTVL.

The chain employs TRBV6-1 and TRBJ2-3; D is perhaps TRBD2 (5 bases). Germline CDR1 reads MNHNS; CDR2 reads SASEGT. Trimming removed 3 bases at V and 0 bases at J, with 10 bases between. This CDR3 is 15 amino acids long. The CDR3 DNA is TGTGCCAGCAGTGATCACCGGGATAGCACAGATACGCAGTATTTT. Its protein is CASSDHRDSTDTQYF.

The rearrangement links TRBV14 to TRBJ1-5; D is unclear. V gave up 0 bases and J gave up 4 bases, with 13 bases separating them. From germline, CDR1 is SGHDN and CDR2 FVKESK. The CDR3 is 16 residues long. In nucleotides, the CDR3 is TGTGCCAGCAGCCAAGATTATCAGAAACCAAATCAGCCCCAGCATTTT. Translated: CASSQDYQKPNQPQHF.

The chain links TRBV10-2 to TRBJ2-7, with 10 nucleotides matching TRBD2. From germline, CDR1 is WSHSY and CDR2 SAAADI. CDR3 length equals 16 residues. Germline trimming cut 11 bases from V and 1 base from J; bases unmatched to any gene: 14. CDR3 protein: CAPLRGDSGGSYEQYF. Here the CDR3 DNA reads TGCGCCCCCCTCCGGGGTGATAGCGGGGGGTCCTACGAGCAGTACTTC.

The chain recombines TRBV10-2 with TRBJ1-3, with D unclear. Trimming removed 6 bases at V and 0 bases at J, with 9 bases between. The CDR3 is 14 residues long. Germline values: CDR1 WSHSY, CDR2 SAAADI. CDR3 DNA: TGCGCCAGCAGCCGGGAGCCCTCTGGAAACACCATATATTTT. The encoded protein is CASSREPSGNTIYF.

The chain employs TRBV11-2 and TRBJ2-3; TRBD2 aligns across 11 bases. Germline assignment: CDR1 SGHAT and CDR2 FQNNGV. The CDR3 totals 17 residues. V gave up 4 bases and J gave up 6 bases; unmatched junction bases: 12. The CDR3 DNA reads as TGTGCCAGCAGCTATCCCCATAGCGGGGGGGCTCATGATACGCAGTATTTT. Translation gives CASSYPHSGGAHDTQYF.

This clone has just a few counts. The chain carries TRBV6-5 and TRBJ2-3, with 8 positions matching TRBD2. CDR3 length equals 14 residues. CDR1 and CDR2 from the germline V gene are MNHEY and SVGAGI. With V trimmed by 7 bases and J by 4 bases, 7 bases remained unmatched. The CDR3 bases are TGTGCCAGCACTATAGCGGGAACGGCAGATACGCAGTATTTT. This encodes CASTIAGTADTQYF.

The J gene is TRBJ1-1, the V gene TRBV11-2; D may be TRBD1 (5 bases). The length of the CDR3 is 15 residues. Germline V gene lookup returns CDR1 SGHAT and CDR2 FQNNGV. V lost 9 bases, J lost 0 bases, and 17 bases lay in between. The CDR3 DNA reads as TGTGCCAGGTACAGGATGGCAAAAATGAACACTGAAGCTTTCTTT. It specifies CARYRMAKMNTEAFF.

The genes are TRBV2 and TRBJ2-7, with 8 nucleotides matching TRBD1. This CDR3 comprises 15 residues. Germline values: CDR1 SNHLY, CDR2 FYNNEI. The trim removed 1 base at V and 5 bases at J, leaving 7 bases unmatched. This CDR3 is CASSEEGQGNDEQYF. The CDR3 DNA follows: TGTGCCAGCAGTGAAGAAGGACAGGGTAACGACGAGCAGTACTTC.

The CDR3 loop is CASSQGGLAGEGQYF. CDR3 in DNA: TGTGCCAGCAGCCAAGGAGGACTAGCGGGGGAAGGGCAGTACTTC. The gene calls are TRBV14 and TRBJ2-7; 13 bases fit TRBD2. V was clipped by 1 base and J by 9 bases; unmatched bases: 6. There are 15 residues in the CDR3. CDR1 is SGHDN, CDR2 FVKESK, per germline.

The rearrangement links TRBV4-1 to TRBJ1-5; D perhaps matches TRBD1 (6 bases). The V gene lost 4 bases and the J gene lost 2 bases, with 9 bases spanning the gap. The CDR3 extends over 14 amino acids. The germline V gene has CDR1 MGHRA and CDR2 YSYEKL. The CDR3 nucleotides are TGCGCCAGCAGCCGAGGGGGAGGCAATCAGCCCCAGCATTTT. It translates to CASSRGGGNQPQHF.

The V call is TRBV5-6, the J call TRBJ1-6, with D perhaps TRBD1 (6 bases). V lost 0 bases to trimming and J lost 5 bases, with 9 bases between them. There are 15 residues in the CDR3. The V gene's germline CDR1 is SGHDT and CDR2 YYEEEE. CDR3 DNA: TGTGCCAGCAGCTTGGACAGGGTTGATAATTCACCCCTCCACTTT. Protein sequence: CASSLDRVDNSPLHF.

The CDR3 region is CASSSRQGRREMNTEAFF. CDR3 nucleotide sequence: TGTGCCAGCAGTTCACGACAGGGAAGGAGGGAGATGAACACTGAAGCTTTCTTT. V usage is TRBV27 and J usage is TRBJ1-1; 7 bases map to TRBD1. The CDR3 extends over 18 amino acids. In germline, CDR1 is MNHEY, CDR2 SMNVEV (reference sequence). V lost 4 bases to trimming and J lost 0 bases; unmatched junction nucleotides: 14.

The table lists this clone with a count of one. V usage is TRBV29-1 and J usage is TRBJ2-1; D perhaps matches TRBD2 (6 bases). V was shortened by 8 bases and J by 5 bases, with 16 bases between the two germline ends. The V gene's germline CDR1 is SQVTM and CDR2 ANQGSEA. The CDR3 extends over 13 amino acids. The CDR3 loop is CSSNRGTHNEQFF. For the CDR3, the DNA is TGCAGCTCAAATCGGGGGACTCACAATGAGCAGTTCTTC.